These 10 T cell receptor beta chains share one sample of origin, sequenced in a study of metastatic and nonmetastatic thyroid tumors. TCRdb re-called the PCR reads via MiXCR. There are 60,000 to 75,000 clones in the sample; just over 4% occur only once, and around 24% lies in the top ten. Ahead of thyroid surgery, no patient had received treatment of any kind. Sequenced: blood. These TCRs come from a female donor with papillary thyroid cancer or a benign thyroid nodule (not recorded which). Some clones in this sample may be carry-over from other donors' samples.

This clone was detected ten times or more. V gene TRBV19 combines with J gene TRBJ1-6, with D perhaps matching TRBD1 (5 bases). The CDR3 loop spans 14 amino acids. Trimming left V 2 bases short and J 8 bases short, with 10 bases between. Germline V gene lookup returns CDR1 LNHDA and CDR2 SQIVND (reference sequence). The CDR3: CASSILGGDSPLHF. CDR3 DNA sequence: TGTGCCAGTAGTATATTGGGGGGGGATTCACCCCTCCACTTT.

This clone was picked up a small number of times. The chain has TRBV7-3 and TRBJ2-2, with D possibly called TRBD1 or TRBD2 (6 bases each). The germline gives CDR1 SGHTA, CDR2 FQGTGA. The ends were cut back, 8 bases at V and 7 bases at J, with 14 bases in the middle. The CDR3 is made up of 13 amino acids. CDR3 residues: CASQEGHLGELFF. In nucleotides, the CDR3 is TGTGCCAGCCAGGAGGGACATCTCGGGGAGCTGTTTTTT.

This clone was recorded at least ten times. This chain joins TRBV19 and TRBJ1-6, with D tentatively TRBD1 (6 bases). The CDR3 consists of 14 residues. Germline-derived CDR1 and CDR2 are LNHDA and SQIVND (reference sequence). Trimming took 11 bases from V and 5 from J, leaving 16 bases between them. CDR3 amino acids: CAAKPRDNNSPLHF. The CDR3 region has the DNA TGTGCCGCGAAACCCCGGGACAATAATTCACCCCTCCACTTT.

The sample holds a few counts of this clone. A much more abundant neighbour one base away suggests this may be a read error. This CDR3 reads CASTRETWTNEKLFF. In DNA form, the CDR3 reads TGTGCCAGTACGAGGGAGACTTGGACTAATGAAAAACTGTTTTTT. J is TRBJ1-4 and V is TRBV19; D ambiguous. V was cut by 7 bases and J by 2 bases, with 14 bases left in between. The germline gives CDR1 LNHDA, CDR2 SQIVND (reference sequence). The CDR3 spans 15 residues. The complete variable domain, with remaining parts taken from reference TRBV19 and TRBJ1-4, reads DGGITQSPKYLFRKEGQNVTLSCEQNLNHDAMYWYRQDPGQGLRLIYYSQIVNDFQKGDIAEGYSVSREKKESFPLTVTSAQKNPTAFYLCASTRETWTNEKLFFGSGTQLSVL.

This clone was observed many times. The genes are TRBV24-1 and TRBJ2-3, with D possibly TRBD1 on 5 matching bases. This CDR3 spans 14 amino acids. CDR1 and CDR2 (germline): KGHDR, SFDVKD. V shed 5 bases and J shed 2 bases, with 10 bases lying between them. The CDR3 protein is CATSVGLDTDTQYF. The CDR3 DNA reads TGTGCCACCAGTGTGGGGCTAGACACAGATACGCAGTATTTT.

There are many counts of this clone. The CDR3 is CASSEFQTGLNTEAFF. The CDR3 DNA reads as TGTGCCAGCAGTGAATTCCAGACAGGCTTGAACACTGAAGCTTTCTTT. The chain combines TRBV25-1 with TRBJ1-1; D is perhaps TRBD1 (6 bases). Germline assignment: CDR1 MGHDK and CDR2 SYGVNS. Trimming took off 1 base at V and 0 bases at J, with 12 bases between the two ends. The CDR3 length is 16 residues. The full variable domain, completed using reference TRBV25-1 and TRBJ1-1, is EADIYQTPRYLVIGTGKKITLECSQTMGHDKMYWYQQDPGMELHLIHYSYGVNSTEKGDLSSESTVSRIRTEHFPLTLESARPSHTSQYLCASSEFQTGLNTEAFFGQGTRLTVV.

This clone came up many times. The rearrangement joins TRBV6-2 or TRBV6-3 to TRBJ1-2, with 9 bases that match TRBD1. Germline CDR1 reads MNHEY; CDR2 reads SVGEGT. The CDR3 runs 14 residues. J lost 0 bases, V lost 6 bases, and 2 bases had no gene match. In nucleotides, the CDR3 is TGTGCCAGCAGAGACAGGGGGGCTAACTATGGCTACACCTTC. Amino acids: CASRDRGANYGYTF.

This clone was recorded at least ten times. The genes are TRBV28 and TRBJ1-2; D is ambiguous. The V end lost 2 bases, the J end lost 6 bases, and 10 bases lay between the germline ends. Germline assignment: CDR1 MDHEN and CDR2 SYDVKM. There are 13 residues in the CDR3. The CDR3 DNA follows: TGTGCCAGCAGTTTAGATTGGGGAAATGGCTACACCTTC. Amino acids: CASSLDWGNGYTF.

Many counts were recorded for this clone. This chain links TRBV7-8 with TRBJ2-2, with 7 positions matching TRBD1. Germline V lookup: CDR1 SGHVS, CDR2 FQNEAQ. CDR3 length equals 15 residues. V lost 2 bases and J lost 5; bases outside the gene matches: 5. The CDR3 reads CASSLTGVTTGELFF. CDR3 sequence (DNA): TGTGCCAGCAGCTTAACAGGGGTAACTACCGGGGAGCTGTTTTTT.

In its sample, this clone was seen many times. A much bigger clone sits one base away, suggesting this may be a read error. Here the CDR3 DNA reads TGCAGTACAGGTCTCTACGAGCAGTACTTC. Translated, it gives CSTGLYEQYF. V and J are TRBV20-1 and TRBJ2-7; D is perhaps TRBD1 (5 bases). The CDR3 sequence is 10 residues long. Germline assignment: CDR1 DFQATT and CDR2 SNEGSKA (reference sequence). Trimming took 8 bases from V and 3 from J, leaving 8 bases between them.